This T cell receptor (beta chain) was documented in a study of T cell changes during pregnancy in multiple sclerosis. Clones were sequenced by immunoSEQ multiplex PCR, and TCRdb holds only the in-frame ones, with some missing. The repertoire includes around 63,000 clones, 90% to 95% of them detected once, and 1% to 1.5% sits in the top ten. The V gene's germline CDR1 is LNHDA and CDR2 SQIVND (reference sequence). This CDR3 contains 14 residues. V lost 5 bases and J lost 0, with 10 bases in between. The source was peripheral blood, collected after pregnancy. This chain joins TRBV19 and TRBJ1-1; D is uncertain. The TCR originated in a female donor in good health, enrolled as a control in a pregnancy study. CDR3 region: CASSLGRMNTEAFF. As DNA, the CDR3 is TGTGCCAGTAGTCTCGGTCGCATGAACACTGAAGCTTTCTTT.